The following is a T cell receptor beta chain sequence with its context. What it binds is not known. TCRdb re-derived calls from the reads in MiXCR, one entry per CDR3 protein. The table has over 55,000 distinct CDR3 sequences, around 20% seen once. The sample comes from a study of T cell repertoires in cytomegalovirus infection. Looking at the study overall: Public TCR beta signatures marked donors with CMV infection and the matching HLA.

Findings and caveats of the study: Cumulated frequencies of public TCR beta families served to identify carriers of CMV plus the relevant HLA.

Germline assignment: CDR1 SNHLY and CDR2 FYNNEI. CDR3 length: 12 residues. V was pared by 10 bases and J by 2 bases, with 11 bases between. This rearrangement joins TRBV2 to TRBJ1-2; D remains ambiguous. This receptor was obtained from a human donor in good health (CMV status not recorded). Some clones in this sample may be carry-over from other donors' samples. The starting material was CD8+ T cells from cultured PBMCs, obtained from culture after CMV antigen stimulation. The DNA for the CDR3 is TGTGCCATCGAATTTGGGAACTATGGCTACACCTTC. Protein sequence: CAIEFGNYGYTF.